This is a list of T cell receptor beta chains from one sample in a study of OX40 agonist ivuxolimab in advanced cancers. This table comes from immunoSEQ multiplex PCR, and its TCRdb copy is limited to in-frame clones, with some not included. The sample has 94,000 or so clones; 84% are singletons. The sample in question was CD4+ or CD8+ T cells sorted from blood, obtained in a trial of the OX40 agonist ivuxolimab. The receptors stem from an adult with an advanced solid tumor such as melanoma, head and neck, liver or kidney cancer. The conserved cysteine and the conserved F or W are not part of the CDR3 here. The order of the fields is clone size, J gene, V gene, CDR3 protein. Where a row states a size, it is once, few, many or the class of an expanded clone; other rows omit it.

-	TRBJ2-1	TRBV6-1	ASISGQGLRGQF
-	TRBJ1-1	TRBV7-2	ASSLQENTEAF
-	TRBJ1-2	TRBV19	ASSGNKRDYGYT
-	TRBJ1-2	TRBV7-9	ASSSLTGVDGYT
-	TRBJ2-5	TRBV5-1	ASRAPRKTQY
few	TRBJ2-7	TRBV27	GTGEQY
-	TRBJ2-7	TRBV4-3	ASSQGGLAGGSYEQY
-	TRBJ2-1	TRBV7-9	ASGTSGGSYNEQF
-	TRBJ1-1	TRBV5-8	ASNPAGRNTEAF
-	TRBJ1-5	TRBV18	ASSPRTGADQPQH
-	TRBJ1-2	TRBV29-1	SVVGSNYGYT
-	TRBJ2-1	TRBV19	ASSPSVAYNEQF
-	TRBJ2-7	TRBV30	AWMGNGLEQY
-	TRBJ1-2	TRBV13	ASRSLRGGGYT
-	TRBJ2-2	TRBV5-6	ASSSIRLQPNTGELF
-	TRBJ2-7	TRBV5-8	ASSPQGYEQY